One and the same sample provided the 10 T cell receptor beta chains below, sequenced in a study of cytomegalovirus exposure and HLA in healthy donors. Amplification used 60 Vbeta primers and 13 Jbeta primers. Sequencing used immunoSEQ multiplex PCR; TCRdb keeps in-frame clones, though not all of them. The sample lists 150,000 to 200,000 clones, 65% to 70% occurring once. Sequences were obtained from PBMCs. These receptors all stem from a man in his thirties or forties in good health and CMV-seropositive.

This rearrangement joins TRBV9 to TRBJ2-3; the match to TRBD2 covers 7 bases. Germline assignment: CDR1 SGDLS and CDR2 YYNGEE. Germline trimming cut 3 bases from V and 0 bases from J; bases unmatched to any gene: 7. This CDR3 has 16 amino acids. The CDR3 sequence is CASSAWGGRSTDTQYF. DNA for the CDR3: TGTGCCAGCAGCGCCTGGGGGGGAAGGAGCACAGATACGCAGTATTTT.

V and J are TRBV10-3 and TRBJ2-7; unclear D gene. V lost 10 bases and J lost 4, with 11 bases in between. CDR3 size: 11 residues. The germline CDR1 and CDR2 sequences are ENHRY and SYGVKD. The CDR3, as DNA: TGTGCCAGCATCGACAAATACGAGCAGTACTTC. It yields the protein CASIDKYEQYF.

This clone was detected a few times. The rearrangement links TRBV10-3 to TRBJ2-3, with a tentative D call TRBD2 (6 bases). The CDR3 contains 14 residues. The germline gives CDR1 ENHRY, CDR2 SYGVKD. The V and J ends lost 2 bases and 5 bases respectively, with 11 bases between them. CDR3 in amino acids: CAISEPGSEDTQYF. In DNA, the CDR3 is TGTGCCATCAGTGAGCCCGGGAGTGAAGATACGCAGTATTTT.

The V and J genes are TRBV14 and TRBJ2-5; D is undetermined. V was clipped by 5 bases and J by 5 bases, with 15 bases between them. The CDR3 has 14 residues. Germline CDR1 SGHDN, CDR2 FVKESK. CDR3 residues: CASSTIGTTETQYF. The CDR3 DNA reads as TGTGCCAGCAGCACAATCGGAACTACGGAGACCCAGTACTTC. Variable domain in full (rest from reference TRBV14 and TRBJ2-5): EAGVTQFPSHSVIEKGQTVTLRCDPISGHDNLYWYRRVMGKEIKFLLHFVKESKQDESGMPNNRFLAERTGGTYSTLKVQPAELEDSGVYFCASSTIGTTETQYFGPGTRLLVL.

The chain uses TRBV13 and TRBJ2-7; possibly TRBD2 for D (5 bases). The length of the CDR3 is 13 residues. Germline V lookup: CDR1 PRHDT, CDR2 FYEKMQ (reference sequence). V was clipped by 1 base and J by 7 bases, with 11 bases between them. Here the CDR3 reads CASSLAETGEQYF. CDR3 bases: TGTGCCAGCAGCTTAGCGGAGACGGGAGAGCAGTACTTC.

This clone was observed a handful of times. V usage is TRBV5-1 and J usage is TRBJ2-1; 13 bases fit TRBD2. Germline V gene data show CDR1 as SGHRS and CDR2 as YFSETQ. The CDR3 is 17 amino acids. The J segment lost 7 bases and the V segment lost 4 bases, leaving 11 bases of the junction unmatched. As DNA, the CDR3 is TGCGCCAGCAGCGCACCCGAGGGACTAGCGGGACGTAATGAGCAGTTCTTC. This gives the protein CASSAPEGLAGRNEQFF.

This clone was observed a few times. The chain uses TRBV5-6 and TRBJ2-7; 10 bases line up with TRBD2. V trimming: 0 bases; J trimming: 4 bases; junction bases outside the gene matches: 4. This CDR3 spans 15 amino acids. Germline CDR1 SGHDT, CDR2 YYEEEE. Here the CDR3 reads CASSLELAGFYEQYF. The CDR3 bases are TGTGCCAGCAGCTTGGAACTAGCGGGGTTTTACGAGCAGTACTTC.

The chain uses TRBV13 and TRBJ2-5, with D tentatively TRBD1 (6 bases). Looked up from germline, CDR1 is PRHDT and CDR2 is FYEKMQ (reference sequence). Trimming pared 4 bases from V and 5 bases from J, leaving 20 bases between. This CDR3 region has 16 residues. The CDR3 is CASSSRPRGPWETQYF. CDR3 nucleotides: TGTGCCAGCAGCTCCCGCCCCAGGGGCCCTTGGGAGACCCAGTACTTC.

V and J are TRBV30 and TRBJ2-7, with D maybe TRBD1 (5 bases). Germline V gene sequence: CDR1 GTSNPN, CDR2 SVGIG (reference sequence). Between the trimmed V and J ends, which lost 0 bases and 2 bases, there was a span of 8 bases. This CDR3 is built from 13 residues. The DNA for the CDR3 is TGTGCCTGGAGTGTACAGGTAGCCTACGAGCAGTACTTC. Amino acids: CAWSVQVAYEQYF.

This sequence joins TRBV10-2 and TRBJ2-3; no firm D call. There are 14 residues in the CDR3. The germline V gene encodes CDR1 WSHSY and CDR2 SAAADI. The ends were cut back, 6 bases at V and 4 bases at J, with 14 bases in the middle. The CDR3, as DNA: TGCGCCAGCAGCCCCGTGACTTTGGCAGATACGCAGTATTTT. This sequence encodes CASSPVTLADTQYF.